The 7 T cell receptor beta chains listed next were all sequenced from one sample in a study of cytomegalovirus exposure and HLA in healthy donors. Method: immunoSEQ multiplex PCR; TCRdb's copy keeps in-frame clones and lacks some. This sample has about 200,000 clones, with around 90% found just once. Sequenced material: PBMCs. These receptors all come from a woman aged 18-29 years in good health and CMV-seronegative.

The rearrangement joins TRBV4-1 to TRBJ2-7; 9 nucleotides match TRBD1. From germline, CDR1 is MGHRA and CDR2 YSYEKL. This CDR3 has 13 amino acids. The ends lost 5 bases at V and 3 bases at J; junction bases unmatched: 2. In DNA form, the CDR3 reads TGCGCCAGCAGCGCGGACAGGGGCTACGAGCAGTACTTC. This encodes CASSADRGYEQYF.

This chain links TRBV28 with TRBJ1-3; D is undetermined. The CDR3 has 14 residues. Trimming pared 1 base from V and 0 bases from J, leaving 4 bases between. The V gene's germline CDR1 is MDHEN and CDR2 SYDVKM. Here the CDR3 DNA reads TGTGCCAGCAGTTTATCCGGCTCTGGAAACACCATATATTTT. It translates to CASSLSGSGNTIYF.

The V and J genes are TRBV10-3 and TRBJ2-1, with 9 bases fitting TRBD1. J gave up 2 bases and V 10 bases, and 15 bases lay outside the gene matches. The CDR3 extends over 17 amino acids. Germline V lookup: CDR1 ENHRY, CDR2 SYGVKD. CDR3 protein: CASRGTGGFPPYNEQFF. The CDR3 nucleotides read TGTGCCAGCCGGGGTACAGGGGGCTTTCCCCCCTACAATGAGCAGTTCTTC.

The genes are TRBV9 and TRBJ2-2; no clear D. Germline CDR1 reads SGDLS; CDR2 reads YYNGEE. This CDR3 comprises 13 residues. Trimming left V 2 bases short and J 5 bases short, with 7 bases between. Here the CDR3 DNA reads TGTGCCAGCAGCGTTCCAAAAACCGGGGAGCTGTTTTTT. Its translation: CASSVPKTGELFF.

This sequence joins TRBV30 and TRBJ2-1; 8 bases match TRBD2. The CDR3 contains 12 residues. CDR1 GTSNPN and CDR2 SVGIG come from the germline V gene (reference sequence). Unmatched junction bases numbered 5, after V lost 1 base and J lost 12 bases. CDR3 DNA sequence: TGTGCCTGGAGTGGCCTAGCGGGTGGGCAGTTCTTC. Its translation is CAWSGLAGGQFF.

V gene TRBV11-1 combines with J gene TRBJ2-4, with 9 bases that match TRBD1. The CDR3 runs 15 residues. Trimming removed 5 bases from V and 6 bases from J; junction bases left unmatched: 8. Germline CDR1 reads SGHAT; CDR2 reads FQDESV (reference sequence). CDR3 nucleotide sequence: TGTGCCAGCAGCCGCGGGACAGGGAATACAAACATTCAGTACTTC. Translating it yields CASSRGTGNTNIQYF.

A single count supports this clone. The genes are TRBV25-1 and TRBJ2-7, with 9 nucleotides matching TRBD2. V lost 4 bases and J lost 1; bases outside the gene matches: 8. Germline V gene data show CDR1 as MGHDK and CDR2 as SYGVNS. The CDR3 covers 16 residues. Here the CDR3 DNA reads TGTGCCAGCAGTGCCTTTAGCGGGAGCTTTTCCTACGAGCAGTACTTC. Translation gives CASSAFSGSFSYEQYF.